This T cell receptor (beta chain) is drawn from a study of T cell responses to AZD1222 COVID-19 vaccine. Study outcomes and limitations: CD4 TCRs associated with vaccination spanned spike, dominating at 160-218 and 743-854. A mostly white British donor set with more females was recruited, and clonal diversity was possibly underestimated.

Generated by immunoSEQ multiplex PCR, the TCRdb table keeps only in-frame clones and is missing some. The table has 110,000 to 150,000 clones, around 90% seen once. With regard to this clone: Antigen: not known.

The CDR3 totals 15 residues. V was pared by 10 bases and J by 5 bases, with 15 bases of the junction left unmatched. Germline V gene sequence: CDR1 LNHDA, CDR2 SQIVND (reference sequence). Sample: peripheral blood, taken on day 0 of AZD1222 vaccination. The chain combines TRBV19 with TRBJ2-5, with TRBD2 matching over 8 bases. The clonotype comes from an adult in good health. The CDR3 DNA reads TGTGCCACCTCACCCGGGACTAGTGAGTCGGAGACCCAGTACTTC. This encodes CATSPGTSESETQYF.